This TCR beta chain originates from a study of blood T cell repertoires in COVID-19. Overall study: Sources were T cells, B-cell-depleted T cells, or PBMCs; the material itself was cDNA or gDNA.

Germline V gene data show CDR1 as KGHSH and CDR2 as LQKENI. V lost 4 bases and J lost 5, with 11 bases in between. This CDR3 has 13 residues. Enrolment of Seattle patients took place during active infection, and they were followed longitudinally. The data were produced by immunoSEQ multiplex PCR, yet TCRdb's version contains in-frame clones alone and is incomplete. The sample records about 220,000 clones, about 81% being singletons. Sequenced input: peripheral blood. The chain couples TRBV18 to TRBJ1-1; D unresolved. The receptor's source is a woman aged 70 to 79 with COVID-19, enrolled during active disease. As DNA, the CDR3 is TGTGCCAGCTCACTCACCCCGGTAACTGAAGCTTTCTTT. Translating gives CASSLTPVTEAFF.